This TCR beta chain came from a study of regulatory and conventional T cells in RAG deficiency. Study-wide results and caveats: These Omenn syndrome Treg sorts may hold peripherally activated cells instead. Other subsets showed about 9-fold reductions, but Treg unique TCR beta sequences fell roughly 100-fold in these patients. In Omenn syndrome, Treg and Tconv repertoires overlapped >85%.

Comments on this clone: The antigen is not known. The germline gene is not matched at one end of the junction; a read error may be the cause.

Genomic DNA came from blood regulatory T cells gated CD4+ CD25-high CD127-low. Sequencing was performed with immunoSEQ multiplex PCR; in TCRdb, only in-frame clones are kept and a portion is missing. In the table there are several thousand clones, about 89% of which are singletons. CDR3 length: 13 residues. Germline values: CDR1 WNHNN, CDR2 SYGVQD (reference sequence). These same records also appear under a second study, on regulatory T cells. From that paper: Primers: 52 TRBV forward and 13 TRBJ reverse. In patients, unique TRB V-J pairs were restricted and V/J usage skewed, especially in Tregs.

The origin of this receptor is a human donor in good health. The sequencing input was Tregs sorted from blood. This chain joins TRBV10-1 and TRBJ2-1; D might be TRBD1 (6 bases). CDR3 sequence (DNA): TGCGCCAGCAGCGACAGGTTTGGACCGGAGCTGTTCTTC. It yields the protein CASSDRFGPELFF.